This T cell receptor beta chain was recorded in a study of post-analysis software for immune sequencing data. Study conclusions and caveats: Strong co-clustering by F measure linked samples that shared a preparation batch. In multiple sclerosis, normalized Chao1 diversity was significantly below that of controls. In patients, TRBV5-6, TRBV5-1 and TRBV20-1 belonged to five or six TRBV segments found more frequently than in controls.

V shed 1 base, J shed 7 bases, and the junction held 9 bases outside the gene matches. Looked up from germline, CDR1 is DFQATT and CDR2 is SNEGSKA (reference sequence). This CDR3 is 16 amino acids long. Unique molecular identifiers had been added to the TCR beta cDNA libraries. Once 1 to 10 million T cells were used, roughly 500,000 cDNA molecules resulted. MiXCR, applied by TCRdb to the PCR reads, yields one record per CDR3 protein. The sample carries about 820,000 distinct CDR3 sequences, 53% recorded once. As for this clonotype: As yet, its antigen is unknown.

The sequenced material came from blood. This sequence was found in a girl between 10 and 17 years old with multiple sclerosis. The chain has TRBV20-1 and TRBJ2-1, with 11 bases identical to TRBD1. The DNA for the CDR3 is TGCAGTGCTAGAGTCCACCGGGACAGGGGGAGGAATGAGCAGTTCTTC. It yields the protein CSARVHRDRGRNEQFF.